This T cell receptor beta chain derives from a study of T cells after yellow fever vaccination. By 5'RACE template switching, TCR cDNA was produced, with a universal primer site and UMIs added in the process. TCRdb independently ran MiXCR on the 5' RACE reads; one entry per CDR3 protein. Of fewer than 400,000 distinct CDR3 sequences listed, over 8.5% are singletons. Deletions cut 4 bases from V and 5 bases from J, with 15 bases between. The CDR3 consists of 14 residues. Germline CDR1 reads SGHAT; CDR2 reads FQNNGV. The clonotype comes from a man younger than 30 who received the YFV17D yellow fever vaccine. The sequences come from CD4+ T cells sorted from PBMCs, collected 45 days after the yellow fever booster vaccination. The chain employs TRBV11-2 and TRBJ2-7, with TRBD2 as a possible D gene (5 bases). The CDR3 loop is CASSSPRGRHEQYF. CDR3 sequence (DNA): TGTGCCAGCAGCTCCCCACGGGGTCGGCACGAGCAGTACTTC.